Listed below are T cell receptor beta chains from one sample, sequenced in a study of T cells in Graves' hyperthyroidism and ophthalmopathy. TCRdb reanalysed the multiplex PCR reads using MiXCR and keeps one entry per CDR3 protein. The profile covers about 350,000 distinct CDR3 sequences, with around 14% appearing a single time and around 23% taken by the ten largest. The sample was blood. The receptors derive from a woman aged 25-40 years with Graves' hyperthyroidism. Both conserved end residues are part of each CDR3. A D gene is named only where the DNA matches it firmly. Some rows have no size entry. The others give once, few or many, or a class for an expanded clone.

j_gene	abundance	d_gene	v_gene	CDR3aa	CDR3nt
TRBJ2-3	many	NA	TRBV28	CASSLSAPRRWEHTDTQYF	TGTGCCAGCAGTTTAAGTGCCCCCCGTCGATGGGAACACACAGATACGCAGTATTTT
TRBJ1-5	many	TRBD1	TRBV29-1	CSVGDRVGQPQHF	TGCAGCGTGGGGGACAGGGTGGGTCAGCCCCAGCATTTT
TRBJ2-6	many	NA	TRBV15	CATSRAKGNGANVLTF	TGTGCCACCAGCAGAGCGAAGGGTAACGGGGCCAACGTCCTGACTTTC
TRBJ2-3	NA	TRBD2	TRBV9	CASSVVPSGTDTQYF	TGTGCCAGCAGCGTAGTGCCTAGCGGTACAGATACGCAGTATTTT
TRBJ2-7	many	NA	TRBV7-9	CASSLGGHYDEQYF	TGTGCCAGCAGCTTAGGCGGACATTATGACGAGCAGTACTTC
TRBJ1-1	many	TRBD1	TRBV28	CASSSGTGITEAFF	TGTGCCAGCAGTTCCGGGACAGGGATCACTGAAGCTTTCTTT
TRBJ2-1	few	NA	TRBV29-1	CSPTRGTSYNEQFF	TGCAGCCCCACCCGCGGGACCTCCTACAATGAGCAGTTCTTC
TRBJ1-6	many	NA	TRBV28	CASSLGRALHF	TGTGCCAGCAGTTTAGGGAGAGCCCTCCACTTT
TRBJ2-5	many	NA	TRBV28	CASSPSGSPGETQYF	TGTGCCAGCAGTCCTTCGGGGAGCCCAGGGGAGACCCAGTACTTC
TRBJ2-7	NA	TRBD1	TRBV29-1	CSVETGTPSYEQYF	TGCAGCGTAGAGACAGGGACCCCCTCCTACGAGCAGTACTTC
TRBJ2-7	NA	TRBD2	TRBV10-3	CAISETSGPKPYEQYF	TGTGCCATCAGTGAAACTAGCGGGCCCAAACCCTACGAGCAGTACTTC
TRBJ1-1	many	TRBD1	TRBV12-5	CASGLGGPNTEAFF	TGTGCTAGTGGCCTAGGGGGCCCGAACACTGAAGCTTTCTTT
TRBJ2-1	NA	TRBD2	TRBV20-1	CSAMRTLTSDEQFF	TGCAGTGCTATGCGGACATTGACTAGCGATGAGCAGTTCTTC
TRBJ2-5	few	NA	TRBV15	CATSTDYQETQYF	TGTGCCACCAGCACAGACTATCAAGAGACCCAGTACTTC
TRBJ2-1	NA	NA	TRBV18	CASSLQKPGHDLVNEQFF	TGTGCCAGCTCACTACAAAAGCCGGGACACGACCTTGTGAATGAGCAGTTCTTC
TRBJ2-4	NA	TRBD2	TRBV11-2	CASSGPLAGVSNIQYF	TGTGCCAGCAGCGGCCCTCTAGCGGGGGTATCAAACATTCAGTACTTC
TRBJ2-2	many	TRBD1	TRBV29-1	CSVGTGIRTGELFF	TGCAGCGTGGGGACAGGGATCCGCACCGGGGAGCTGTTTTTT
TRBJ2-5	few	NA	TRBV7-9	CASTDYLQETQYF	TGTGCCAGCACCGACTACCTCCAAGAGACCCAGTACTTC
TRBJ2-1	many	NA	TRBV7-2	CASSLPKNHRAGTTYNEQFF	TGTGCCAGCAGCCTGCCCAAAAACCACCGGGCCGGGACCACCTACAATGAGCAGTTCTTC
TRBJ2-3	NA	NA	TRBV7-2	CASSPARAGRTDTQYF	TGTGCCAGCAGCCCCGCGAGGGCAGGCAGGACAGATACGCAGTATTTT
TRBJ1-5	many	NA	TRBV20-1	CSARAWTVNQPQHF	TGCAGTGCTAGGGCATGGACAGTGAATCAGCCCCAGCATTTT
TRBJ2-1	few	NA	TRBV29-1	CSVEGGDFRPYNEQFF	TGCAGCGTTGAAGGAGGGGACTTCCGCCCCTACAATGAGCAGTTCTTC
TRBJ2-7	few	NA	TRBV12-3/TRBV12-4	CASSWRRSYEQYF	TGTGCCAGCAGTTGGCGTCGGTCCTACGAGCAGTACTTC
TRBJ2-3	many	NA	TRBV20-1	CSYEGGSLTDTQYF	TGCAGTTATGAAGGTGGTAGTCTCACAGATACGCAGTATTTT
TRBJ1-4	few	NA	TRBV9	CASSVGDATNEKLFF	TGTGCCAGCAGCGTCGGAGACGCAACTAATGAAAAACTGTTTTTT
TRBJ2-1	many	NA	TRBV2	CASGGEGADTYNEQFF	TGTGCCAGCGGGGGCGAGGGAGCGGACACCTACAATGAGCAGTTCTTC
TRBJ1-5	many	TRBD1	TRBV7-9	CASSVGQGVGQPQHF	TGTGCCAGCAGCGTGGGACAGGGAGTTGGGCAGCCCCAGCATTTT
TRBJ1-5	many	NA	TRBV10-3	CAVGDETGSWPQHF	TGTGCCGTTGGTGACGAGACAGGTAGCTGGCCCCAGCATTTT
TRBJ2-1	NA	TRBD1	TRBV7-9	CASSLRQGAGEQFF	TGTGCCAGCAGCTTAAGGCAGGGGGCAGGGGAGCAGTTCTTC
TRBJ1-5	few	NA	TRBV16	CASSQSVRAQPQHF	TGTGCCAGCAGCCAATCGGTTCGGGCACAGCCCCAGCATTTT
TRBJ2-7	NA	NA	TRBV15	CATSSTADYEQYF	TGTGCCACCAGCAGTACGGCAGACTACGAGCAGTACTTC
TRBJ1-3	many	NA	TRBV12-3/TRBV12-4	CASSQPWETAGNTIYF	TGTGCCAGCAGTCAGCCGTGGGAGACCGCTGGAAACACCATATATTTT
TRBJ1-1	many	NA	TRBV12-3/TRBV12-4	CASSPGTQNTEAFF	TGTGCCAGCAGTCCCGGGACACAGAACACTGAAGCTTTCTTT
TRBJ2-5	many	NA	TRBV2	CASSSGLGETQYF	TGTGCCAGCAGTAGCGGGTTGGGGGAGACCCAGTACTTC
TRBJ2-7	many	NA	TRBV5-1	CASSPGTNSYEQYF	TGCGCCAGCAGCCCCGGGACCAACAGCTACGAGCAGTACTTC
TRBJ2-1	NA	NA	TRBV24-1	CATSDGGAGEQFF	TGTGCCACCAGTGACGGCGGGGCGGGTGAGCAGTTCTTC
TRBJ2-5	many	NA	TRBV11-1	CASSLGKTGPQETQYF	TGTGCCAGCAGCTTGGGGAAGACGGGACCTCAAGAGACCCAGTACTTC
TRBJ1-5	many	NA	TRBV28	CASSLRIGFGKYSNQPQHF	TGTGCCAGCAGTTTAAGGATTGGGTTCGGCAAATATAGCAATCAGCCCCAGCATTTT
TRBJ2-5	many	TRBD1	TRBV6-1	CASSMTGGERETQYF	TGTGCCAGCAGTATGACAGGGGGCGAGAGAGAGACCCAGTACTTC